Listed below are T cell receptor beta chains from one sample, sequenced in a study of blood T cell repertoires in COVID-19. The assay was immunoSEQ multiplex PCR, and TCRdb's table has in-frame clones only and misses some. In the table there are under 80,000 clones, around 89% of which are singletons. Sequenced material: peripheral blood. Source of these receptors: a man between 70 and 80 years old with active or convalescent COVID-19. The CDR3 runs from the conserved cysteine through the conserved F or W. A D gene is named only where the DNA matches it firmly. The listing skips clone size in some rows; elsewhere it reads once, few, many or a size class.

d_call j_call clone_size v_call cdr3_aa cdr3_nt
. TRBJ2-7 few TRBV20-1 CRAGRRYEQYF TGCAGGGCGGGGAGACGGTACGAGCAGTACTTC
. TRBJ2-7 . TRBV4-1 CASSPTTGVYEQYF TGCGCCAGCAGCCCAACGACGGGGGTCTACGAGCAGTACTTC
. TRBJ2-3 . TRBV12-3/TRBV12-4 CASGGVTDTQYF TGTGCCAGCGGAGGGGTCACAGATACGCAGTATTTT
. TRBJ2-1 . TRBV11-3 CASSLAGYNEQFF TGTGCCAGCAGCTTAGCAGGTTACAATGAGCAGTTCTTC
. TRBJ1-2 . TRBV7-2 CASSPRTAANYGYTF TGTGCCAGCAGCCCCCGAACAGCCGCTAACTATGGCTACACCTTC
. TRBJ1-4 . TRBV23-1 CASSQIDSTLNEKLFF TGCGCCAGCAGTCAAATCGACAGTACCTTAAATGAAAAACTGTTTTTT
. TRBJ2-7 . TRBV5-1 CASSLEGDEQYF TGCGCCAGCAGCCTGGAGGGGGACGAGCAGTACTTC
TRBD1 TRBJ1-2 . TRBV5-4 CASSPGGTQGAGSYTF TGTGCCAGCAGCCCTGGAGGGACACAGGGGGCAGGTAGCTACACCTTC
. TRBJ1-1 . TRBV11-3 CASSPNVETEAFF TGTGCCAGCAGCCCCAATGTTGAGACTGAAGCTTTCTTT
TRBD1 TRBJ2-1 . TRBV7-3 CASSSTGQGEQFF TGTGCCAGCAGCTCAACCGGACAGGGCGAGCAGTTCTTC
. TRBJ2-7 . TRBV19 CASSIVPFDTIVVYEQYF TGTGCCAGTAGTATAGTCCCCTTTGACACAATAGTCGTCTACGAGCAGTACTTC
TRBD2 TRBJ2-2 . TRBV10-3 CAISPAGESTGELFF TGTGCCATCAGTCCAGCGGGAGAGAGCACCGGGGAGCTGTTTTTT
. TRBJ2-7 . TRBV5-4 CASSLDPYYEQYF TGTGCCAGCAGCTTGGATCCTTACTACGAGCAGTACTTC
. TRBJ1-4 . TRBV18 CASSPDQNAGEKLFF TGTGCCAGCTCACCGGATCAAAATGCGGGTGAAAAACTGTTTTTT
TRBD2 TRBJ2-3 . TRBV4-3 CASSQGGGRGGDTQYF TGCGCCAGCAGCCAAGGGGGCGGGAGAGGTGGAGATACGCAGTATTTT
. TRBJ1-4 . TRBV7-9 CASSNSVEKLFF TGTGCCAGCAGCAACTCGGTTGAAAAACTGTTTTTT